Presented here are 29 T cell receptor beta chains from one specimen sequenced in a study of CD8+ T cells in alopecia areata. RNA extraction was followed by reverse transcription into cDNA, which acted as the sequencing template. Using immunoSEQ multiplex PCR, the repertoire was profiled, and TCRdb retains in-frame clones only, with some absent. The sample yields fewer than 150,000 clones, about two fifths seen once. Source material: CD4+ T cells sorted from blood. The receptors here all came from a human donor with alopecia areata.

The chain joins TRBV10-3 to TRBJ2-7; perhaps TRBD2 as D (6 bases). Germline V CDR1 and CDR2: ENHRY, SYGVKD. The CDR3 spans 14 residues. Trimming took off 8 bases at V and 5 bases at J, with 19 bases between the two ends. The DNA for the CDR3 is TGTGCCATCGGCCTCTCGGGGGAACGGCACGAGCAGTACTTC. Translating it yields CAIGLSGERHEQYF.

This chain connects TRBV5-1 to TRBJ2-5; the D is unclear. V was cut by 1 base and J by 4 bases, with 8 bases left in between. CDR1 and CDR2 (germline): SGHRS, YFSETQ. CDR3 length: 13 residues. CDR3: CASSLSSGETQYF. DNA for the CDR3: TGCGCCAGCAGCTTGAGCAGTGGAGAGACCCAGTACTTC.

V and J are TRBV15 and TRBJ2-2, with D uncertain. The CDR3 extends over 14 amino acids. Germline V gene data show CDR1 as LNHNV and CDR2 as YYDKDF (reference sequence). V was cut by 1 base and J by 4 bases, with 7 bases left in between. This chain's CDR3 is CATSRGLSTGELFF. CDR3 bases: TGTGCCACCAGCAGAGGGCTGAGCACCGGGGAGCTGTTTTTT.

The genes are TRBV18 and TRBJ2-5; unclear D gene. V lost 3 bases and J 2 bases, leaving 7 bases between the germline ends. CDR1 and CDR2 (germline): KGHSH, LQKENI. This CDR3 contains 13 residues. CDR3 sequence: CASSPSWQETQYF. The CDR3 DNA reads TGTGCCAGCTCACCGTCCTGGCAAGAGACCCAGTACTTC.

The CDR3 nucleotides are TGCGCCAGCAGCTTGGAGCCCGCTTCTGGCTACACCTTC. Translation gives CASSLEPASGYTF. This chain connects TRBV5-1 to TRBJ1-2; D gene unclear. The length of the CDR3 is 13 residues. Germline V CDR1 and CDR2: SGHRS, YFSETQ. The V gene lost 0 bases and the J gene lost 7 bases, with 10 bases spanning the gap.

This clone was seen more than once but under ten times. The chain couples TRBV5-1 to TRBJ1-6; D ambiguous. The CDR3 has 15 residues. Per the germline V gene, CDR1 is SGHRS and CDR2 is YFSETQ. Between the trimmed V and J ends, which lost 0 bases and 0 bases, there was a span of 4 bases. In DNA, the CDR3 is TGCGCCAGCAGCTTGGTCAGCTCCTATAATTCACCCCTCCACTTT. The encoded protein is CASSLVSSYNSPLHF.

The table lists this clone with a few counts. The chain has TRBV5-6 and TRBJ2-7; TRBD2 matches 8 bases. The CDR3 contains 15 residues. Per the germline V gene, CDR1 is SGHDT and CDR2 is YYEEEE. After removal of 2 bases from V and 5 bases from J, the junction contained 9 bases not matched to a gene. In nucleotides, the CDR3 is TGTGCCAGCAGCTTCACGGGCGGGGGGTCGGACGAGCAGTACTTC. Protein product: CASSFTGGGSDEQYF. Using reference TRBV5-6 and TRBJ2-7 for the parts outside the CDR3, the full variable domain is DAGVTQSPTHLIKTRGQQVTLRCSPKSGHDTVSWYQQALGQGPQFIFQYYEEEERQRGNFPDRFSGHQFPNYSSELNVNALLLGDSALYLCASSFTGGGSDEQYFGPGTRLTVT.

Comments on this clone: Other DNA sequences from this sample encode an identical CDR3 as well. The CDR3 bases are TGTGCCTGGAGTGTAGGGTCTGGGGCCAACGTCCTGACTTTC. Amino acids: CAWSVGSGANVLTF. The chain links TRBV30 to TRBJ2-6; no clear D gene. The CDR3 is 14 amino acids. Germline loops: CDR1 GTSNPN, CDR2 SVGIG (reference sequence). Deletions cut 0 bases from V and 1 base from J, with 4 bases between.

This clone showed up just a few times. The rearrangement uses TRBV28 and TRBJ2-7, with D perhaps assigned TRBD1 or TRBD2 (5 bases each). Trimming cost V 5 bases and J 0 bases, with 14 bases left between them. Germline CDR1 is MDHEN and CDR2 is SYDVKM. There are 15 residues in the CDR3. The CDR3 nucleotides are TGTGCCAGCAGTGGACCGGGACGGACCTCCTACGAGCAGTACTTC. It specifies CASSGPGRTSYEQYF.

This CDR3 is CASSLTRSFYNEQFF. In DNA form, the CDR3 reads TGTGCCAGCAGCTTAACTAGGAGCTTCTACAATGAGCAGTTCTTC. The V gene is TRBV7-3, the J gene TRBJ2-1; D call uncertain. The germline V and J ends were trimmed by 0 bases and 3 bases, with 9 bases remaining between them. Germline V CDR1 and CDR2: SGHTA, FQGTGA. The length of the CDR3 is 15 residues.

CDR3 residues: CAISQTLPEQYF. The CDR3 region has the DNA TGTGCCATCAGCCAGACGTTACCGGAGCAGTACTTC. The V and J genes are TRBV10-3 and TRBJ2-7, with D uncertain. The V and J ends lost 6 bases and 7 bases respectively, with 13 bases between them. This CDR3 has 12 residues. CDR1 and CDR2 from the germline V gene are ENHRY and SYGVKD.

The chain uses TRBV29-1 and TRBJ1-1, with 11 nucleotides matching TRBD1. After removal of 8 bases from V and 4 bases from J, the junction contained 12 bases not matched to a gene. Per germline, CDR1 SQVTM and CDR2 ANQGSEA. This CDR3 region has 15 residues. CDR3 sequence reads: CSYNPSGQGATEAFF. CDR3 coding DNA: TGCAGCTACAACCCCTCCGGACAGGGGGCCACTGAAGCTTTCTTT. The full variable domain, rest sourced from reference TRBV29-1 and TRBJ1-1, is SAVISQKPSRDICQRGTSLTIQCQVDSQVTMMFWYRQQPGQSLTLIATANQGSEATYESGFVIDKFPISRPNLTFSTLTVSNMSPEDSSIYLCSYNPSGQGATEAFFGQGTRLTVV.

The genes are TRBV30 and TRBJ2-1, with 11 bases that match TRBD2. Trimming removed 3 bases from V and 9 bases from J; junction bases left unmatched: 7. CDR1 GTSNPN and CDR2 SVGIG come from the germline V gene (reference sequence). The CDR3 runs 14 residues. In nucleotides, the CDR3 is TGTGCCTGGAGGGGAACGACTAGCGGGGTTGAGCAGTTCTTC. This encodes CAWRGTTSGVEQFF.

The rearrangement uses TRBV4-2 and TRBJ2-3, with TRBD2 matching over 12 bases. CDR3 length equals 20 residues. Germline-derived CDR1 and CDR2 are LGHNA and YNFKEQ. The V segment lost 0 bases and the J segment 1 base; nucleotides outside the gene matches: 11. The CDR3 DNA is TGTGCCAGCAGCCAAGAAGGTGCTAGCGGGGGGGCGGTGGGCACAGATACGCAGTATTTT. This sequence encodes CASSQEGASGGAVGTDTQYF.

As regards this clone: Other DNA sequences within the sample encode an identical CDR3. The chain employs TRBV29-1 and TRBJ1-5; TRBD1 matches at 9 bases. With V trimmed by 5 bases and J by 0 bases, 2 bases remained unmatched. The CDR3 is made up of 14 amino acids. Germline lookup yields CDR1 SQVTM and CDR2 ANQGSEA. CDR3 loop: CSVRTGDSNQPQHF. CDR3 bases: TGCAGCGTTAGGACAGGGGATAGCAATCAGCCCCAGCATTTT.

This clone was found once. The chain combines TRBV5-1 with TRBJ2-2; D is unresolved. Germline CDR1 reads SGHRS; CDR2 reads YFSETQ. Trimming removed 2 bases from V and 7 bases from J, with 6 bases in between. The CDR3 extends over 12 amino acids. In nucleotides, the CDR3 is TGCGCCAGCAGCTTCTCGTTCGGGGAGCTGTTTTTT. Translation gives CASSFSFGELFF.

V is TRBV7-2 and J is TRBJ2-7; D is possibly TRBD1 or TRBD2 (5 bases each). Germline CDR1 and CDR2: SGHTA and FQGNSA. The CDR3 contains 16 residues. V shed 5 bases and J shed 6 bases, with 23 bases lying between them. The CDR3 nucleotides are TGTGCCAGCAGCGCCCGAGGGGCCAGGGTGTTCGGCGAGCAGTACTTC. It translates to CASSARGARVFGEQYF.

The J gene is TRBJ1-2, the V gene TRBV29-1; D remains unclear. Trimming cost V 6 bases and J 4 bases, with 15 bases left between them. Germline CDR1 is SQVTM and CDR2 is ANQGSEA. The CDR3 loop spans 13 amino acids. DNA for the CDR3: TGCAGCGTCGGGCCGCCCAACGGCTATGGCTACACCTTC. This sequence encodes CSVGPPNGYGYTF.

This clone showed up just a few times. The chain carries TRBV29-1 and TRBJ2-5; 11 nucleotides agree with TRBD2. After removal of 5 bases from V and 2 bases from J, the junction contained 13 bases not matched to a gene. The germline CDR1 and CDR2 sequences are SQVTM and ANQGSEA. The CDR3 is 17 amino acids. CDR3 nucleotide sequence: TGCAGCGTTAGAACCCCGGGACTAGCGGCCACACAAGAGACCCAGTACTTC. It is translated as CSVRTPGLAATQETQYF. Full variable domain (remainder filled in from reference TRBV29-1 and TRBJ2-5): SAVISQKPSRDICQRGTSLTIQCQVDSQVTMMFWYRQQPGQSLTLIATANQGSEATYESGFVIDKFPISRPNLTFSTLTVSNMSPEDSSIYLCSVRTPGLAATQETQYFGPGTRLLVL.

This chain uses TRBV5-4 with TRBJ2-1; D is perhaps TRBD1 (6 bases). The length of the CDR3 is 12 residues. Trimming removed 4 bases from V and 11 bases from J, with 13 bases in between. Germline V gives CDR1 SGHNT, CDR2 YYREEE (reference sequence). The CDR3 nucleotides are TGTGCCAGCAGCCAGGACAGCATACAGCAGTTCTTC. It translates to CASSQDSIQQFF.

This clone showed up just a few times. This rearrangement joins TRBV29-1 to TRBJ2-7, with 9 bases fitting TRBD1. The CDR3 is 14 residues long. Germline CDR1 and CDR2: SQVTM and ANQGSEA. V shed 6 bases, J shed 5 bases, and the junction held 11 bases outside the gene matches. The CDR3: CSVRRTGALHEQYF. Written as DNA, the CDR3 is TGCAGCGTCCGGCGGACAGGGGCGCTCCACGAGCAGTACTTC.

The V gene is TRBV14, the J gene TRBJ1-1; 8 positions agree with TRBD1. The V gene's germline CDR1 is SGHDN and CDR2 FVKESK. Trimming at V came to 4 bases and at J to 5 bases, leaving 3 bases not matched to a gene. The length of the CDR3 is 13 residues. CDR3 loop: CASSLDRGTEAFF. CDR3 nucleotides: TGTGCCAGCAGCCTCGACAGGGGAACTGAAGCTTTCTTT.

The J gene is TRBJ2-1, the V gene TRBV5-1, with TRBD2 identical over 8 bases. The V gene's germline CDR1 is SGHRS and CDR2 YFSETQ. Trimming at V came to 5 bases and at J to 4 bases, leaving 14 bases not matched to a gene. This CDR3 has 17 amino acids. The CDR3 coding sequence is TGCGCCAGCAGGTCGTCTAGCGGGCCGCCTACATACAATGAGCAGTTCTTC. It codes for CASRSSSGPPTYNEQFF.

This rearrangement joins TRBV7-9 to TRBJ1-1, with no clear D. The CDR3 totals 12 residues. Per germline, CDR1 SEHNR and CDR2 FQNEAQ (reference sequence). Trimming stripped 1 base from V and 8 bases from J, with 8 bases between. CDR3 protein: CASSLDRAEAFF. In nucleotides, the CDR3 is TGTGCCAGCAGCTTAGATCGTGCAGAAGCTTTCTTT.

The chain combines TRBV4-2 with TRBJ2-3; TRBD2 matches 7 bases. Germline V gene data show CDR1 as LGHNA and CDR2 as YNFKEQ. The CDR3 extends over 13 amino acids. The J segment lost 6 bases and the V segment lost 4 bases, leaving 4 bases of the junction unmatched. The DNA of the CDR3 is TGTGCCAGCAGCCGGGACTACGGGGATACGCAGTATTTT. This encodes CASSRDYGDTQYF.

This clone came up a few times. V gene TRBV5-1 combines with J gene TRBJ2-2; TRBD1 aligns across 9 bases. This CDR3 has 14 amino acids. J lost 6 bases, V lost 4 bases, and 4 bases had no gene match. The germline gives CDR1 SGHRS, CDR2 YFSETQ. In nucleotides, the CDR3 is TGCGCCAGCAGCACAAGGACAGGGGCCGGGGAGCTGTTTTTT. Translating it yields CASSTRTGAGELFF.

This chain uses TRBV29-1 with TRBJ1-1; tentatively, D is TRBD1 (6 bases). In germline, CDR1 is SQVTM, CDR2 ANQGSEA. The CDR3 contains 15 residues. The V end was cut by 8 bases, the J end by 1 base, with 20 bases between. CDR3 coding DNA: TGCAGCACAACAATCCCGGGACACGGGAACACTGAAGCTTTCTTT. Its translation is CSTTIPGHGNTEAFF.

This clone was seen only a few times. This chain connects TRBV30 to TRBJ2-7; TRBD2 matches at 11 bases. Germline V lookup: CDR1 GTSNPN, CDR2 SVGIG (reference sequence). This CDR3 has 13 residues. Germline trimming cut 0 bases from V and 7 bases from J; bases unmatched to any gene: 2. Written as DNA, the CDR3 is TGTGCCTGGAGTGTGAGACTAGCGGGAGAGCAGTACTTC. Amino acid sequence: CAWSVRLAGEQYF.

The rearrangement joins TRBV11-2 to TRBJ2-3; no reliable D call. Germline loops: CDR1 SGHAT, CDR2 FQNNGV. The CDR3 consists of 14 residues. The V gene lost 5 bases and the J gene lost 10 bases, with 19 bases spanning the gap. The CDR3 is CASSQRGEDRPQYF. The DNA of the CDR3 is TGTGCCAGCAGCCAGAGAGGAGAGGACCGTCCGCAGTATTTT.